Listed here is a single TCR beta chain. This specimen comes from a study of OX40 agonist ivuxolimab in advanced cancers. Assay: immunoSEQ multiplex PCR; the TCRdb copy retains only in-frame clones and omits some. The sample lists around 140,000 clones, approximately 90% occurring once. With 0 bases removed from V and 1 base from J, the gap between germline ends came to 6 bases. Germline CDR1 and CDR2: GTSNPN and SVGIG (reference sequence). CDR3 length: 13 residues. The TCR sequence derives from an adult with an advanced solid tumor such as melanoma, head and neck, liver or kidney cancer. Source: CD4+ or CD8+ T cells sorted from blood, taken in a trial of the OX40 agonist ivuxolimab. The chain joins TRBV30 to TRBJ2-5; the D is unclear. The CDR3 is CAWSVRLQETQYF. In DNA, the CDR3 is TGTGCCTGGAGTGTGAGGCTCCAAGAGACCCAGTACTTC.